Described below is a single T cell receptor beta chain sequence and its context. Its antigen is currently unknown. The germline V and J ends were trimmed by 1 base and 3 bases, with 7 bases remaining between them. The CDR3 is 13 amino acids. Germline V gene data show CDR1 as LGHNA and CDR2 as YNFKEQ. The data stem from a study of cytomegalovirus exposure and HLA in healthy donors. On the study more broadly: Samples from HLA-typed donors yielded approximately 80 million unique TCRs in an early data release. General observations from the study: The majority of TCR sequences were rare, yet some public TCRs appeared in many donors. Association of a missense DCLRE1C variant with TCR beta V- and J-gene trimming was reported in a later analysis.

The PCR ran on 60 Vbeta and 13 Jbeta primers. Clones were read by immunoSEQ multiplex PCR, and TCRdb kept only the in-frame ones, dropping some. In the table there are 120,000 or so clones, less than 90% of which are singletons. The clonotype comes from a man between 18 and 29 years old in good health and CMV-seropositive. The genes are TRBV4-2 and TRBJ2-7, with D perhaps TRBD1 (5 bases). The sequenced material came from PBMCs. CDR3 DNA sequence: TGTGCCAGCAGCCAAGGCGACAGCTACGAGCAGTACTTC. It encodes CASSQGDSYEQYF.